This T cell receptor (beta chain) was found in a study of blood T cells in healthy people across ages. Study results and caveats: Without sorted subsets, naive and antigen-experienced compartments could not be conclusively compared. Strong correlation existed between TCR beta diversity and naive T cell percentage.

Remarks on this clonotype: Its antigen is as yet unknown.

The V gene's germline CDR1 is SGHVS and CDR2 FNYEAQ. Trimming took off 6 bases at V and 6 bases at J, with 15 bases between the two ends. The CDR3 has 14 amino acids. Using a J-beta primer mix together with a sample-barcoded 5' primer, a second PCR was run for about 6 to 12 cycles. Every molecule of cDNA carried a tag from a template-switch adaptor with 12 random nucleotides. Every individual sample yielded 3 million or more paired-end reads (each containing CDR3). Each CDR3 protein gets one entry after TCRdb re-called the 5' RACE reads with MiXCR. The sample lists 1.8 million or so distinct CDR3 sequences; 39% were seen once.

Source material: blood. This TCR derives from a human donor in good health. The rearrangement joins TRBV7-6 to TRBJ2-1; a possible D gene is TRBD1 (6 bases). The CDR3 DNA reads TGTGCCAGCAGTAAACAGGGTTCCCTCAATGAGCAGTTCTTC. Protein sequence: CASSKQGSLNEQFF.